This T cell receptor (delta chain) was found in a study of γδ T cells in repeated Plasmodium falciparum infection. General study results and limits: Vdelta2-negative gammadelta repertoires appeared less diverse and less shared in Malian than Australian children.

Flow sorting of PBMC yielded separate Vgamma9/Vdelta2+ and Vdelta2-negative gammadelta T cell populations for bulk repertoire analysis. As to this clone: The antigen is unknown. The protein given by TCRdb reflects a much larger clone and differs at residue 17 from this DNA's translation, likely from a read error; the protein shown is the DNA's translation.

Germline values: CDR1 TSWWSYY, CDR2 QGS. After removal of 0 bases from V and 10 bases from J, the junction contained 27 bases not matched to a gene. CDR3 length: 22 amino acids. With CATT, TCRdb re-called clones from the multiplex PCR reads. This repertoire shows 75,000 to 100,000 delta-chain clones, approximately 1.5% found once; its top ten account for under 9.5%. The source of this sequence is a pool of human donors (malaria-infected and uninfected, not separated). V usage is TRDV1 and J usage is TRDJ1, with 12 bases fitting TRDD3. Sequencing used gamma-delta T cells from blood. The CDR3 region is CALGELPSSYPGTGGYTSLLIF. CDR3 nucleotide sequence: TGTGCTCTTGGGGAACTGCCCTCTTCCTACCCTGGTACTGGGGGATACACGTCTTTACTCATCTTT.